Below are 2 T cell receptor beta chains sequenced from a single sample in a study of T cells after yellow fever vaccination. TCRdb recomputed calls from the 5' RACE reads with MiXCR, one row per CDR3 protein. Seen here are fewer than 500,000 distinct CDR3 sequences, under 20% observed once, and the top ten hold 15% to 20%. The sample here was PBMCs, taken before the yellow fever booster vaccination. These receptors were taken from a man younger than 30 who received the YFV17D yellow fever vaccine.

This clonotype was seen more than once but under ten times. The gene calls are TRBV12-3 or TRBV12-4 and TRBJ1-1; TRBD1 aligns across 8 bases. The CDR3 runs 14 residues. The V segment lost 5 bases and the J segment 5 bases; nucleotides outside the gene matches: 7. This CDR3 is CASSQGAGWTEAFF. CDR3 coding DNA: TGTGCCAGCAGTCAGGGGGCCGGGTGGACTGAAGCTTTCTTT.

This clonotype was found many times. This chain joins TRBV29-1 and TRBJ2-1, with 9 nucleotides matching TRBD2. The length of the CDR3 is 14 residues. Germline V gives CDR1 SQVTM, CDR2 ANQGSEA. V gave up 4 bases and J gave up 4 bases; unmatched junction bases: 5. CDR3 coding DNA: TGCAGCGTTGGACTAAGCGGGGGGTACAATGAGCAGTTCTTC. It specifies CSVGLSGGYNEQFF.